This TCR beta chain appears in the sequencing data of a study of blood T cell repertoires in COVID-19. Study background: PBMCs, B-cell-depleted T cells, or T cells were the source of the cDNA or gDNA that made up the material.

Germline CDR1 and CDR2: SGHVS and FQNEAQ. The CDR3 runs 16 residues. Trimming at V came to 4 bases and at J to 3 bases, leaving 9 bases not matched to a gene. The data were produced by immunoSEQ multiplex PCR, yet TCRdb's version contains in-frame clones alone and is incomplete. The repertoire holds some 31,000 clones, with around 90% as singletons. The rearrangement uses TRBV7-8 and TRBJ1-5; the match to TRBD1 covers 7 bases. Sequencing used peripheral blood. The sequence derives from a man in his 70s with active or convalescent COVID-19. The CDR3 DNA reads as TGTGCCAGCAGCTCATATGACAGGGCCAACAATCAGCCCCAGCATTTT. Translating gives CASSSYDRANNQPQHF. Full variable domain (rest looked up from reference TRBV7-8 and TRBJ1-5): GAGVSQSPRYKVAKRGQDVALRCDPISGHVSLFWYQQALGQGPEFLTYFQNEAQLDKSGLPSDRFFAERPEGSVSTLKIQRTQQEDSAVYLCASSSYDRANNQPQHFGDGTRLSIL.